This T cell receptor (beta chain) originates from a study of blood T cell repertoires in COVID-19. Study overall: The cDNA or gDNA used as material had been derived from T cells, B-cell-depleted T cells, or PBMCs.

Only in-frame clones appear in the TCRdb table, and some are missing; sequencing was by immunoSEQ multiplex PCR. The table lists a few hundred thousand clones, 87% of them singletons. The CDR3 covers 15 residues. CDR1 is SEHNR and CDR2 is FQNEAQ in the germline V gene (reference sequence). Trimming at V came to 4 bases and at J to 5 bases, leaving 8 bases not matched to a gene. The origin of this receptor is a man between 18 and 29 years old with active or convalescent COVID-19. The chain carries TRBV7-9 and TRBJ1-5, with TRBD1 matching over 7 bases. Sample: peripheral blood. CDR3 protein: CASSSNRGPDQPQHF. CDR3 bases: TGTGCCAGCAGCTCTAACAGGGGCCCGGATCAGCCCCAGCATTTT.